The clone carrying this TCR beta chain turned up a few times. Its specificity is not known. The data are from a study of blood T cells in healthy people across ages. This CDR3 spans 14 amino acids. The germline V gene has CDR1 SGHKS and CDR2 YYEKEE (reference sequence). Unmatched junction bases numbered 8, after V lost 4 bases and J lost 8 bases. Using a J-beta primer mix together with a sample-barcoded 5' primer, a second PCR was run for about 6 to 11 cycles. MiXCR, run by TCRdb on the 5' RACE reads, gives a single entry per CDR3 protein. The top ten hold around 0.75% of the sample, which has around 1,000,000 distinct CDR3 sequences, roughly 24% seen once. Caucasian individuals from Russia who were healthy and aged about 6 to 95 acted as donors. Notes on the study in general: Percentage of naive T cells showed a strong correlation with TCR beta diversity.

Another study also made use of these data, one on T cells of mothers and their children. That work contributes: Evidence of persistent microchimeric T cell clones was absent.

The V gene is TRBV5-5, the J gene TRBJ1-4, with 7 nucleotides matching TRBD1. Material for sequencing was blood. The receptor comes from a girl aged 2-10 years in good health. Here the CDR3 DNA reads TGTGCCAGCAGCCCGACAGGGCTTCGAGAAAAACTGTTTTTT. Translated: CASSPTGLREKLFF.